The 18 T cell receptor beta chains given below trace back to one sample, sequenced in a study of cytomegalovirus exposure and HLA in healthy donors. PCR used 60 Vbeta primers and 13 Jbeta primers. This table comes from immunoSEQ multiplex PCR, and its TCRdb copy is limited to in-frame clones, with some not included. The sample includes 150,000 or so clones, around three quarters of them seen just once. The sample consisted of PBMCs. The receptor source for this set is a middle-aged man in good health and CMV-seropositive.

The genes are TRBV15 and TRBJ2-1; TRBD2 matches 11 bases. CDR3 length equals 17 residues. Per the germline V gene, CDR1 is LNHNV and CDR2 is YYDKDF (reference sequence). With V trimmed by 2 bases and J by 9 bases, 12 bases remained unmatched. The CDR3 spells CATSRSPSSGGRGEQFF. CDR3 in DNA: TGTGCCACCAGCAGATCTCCATCTAGCGGGGGGCGAGGTGAGCAGTTCTTC. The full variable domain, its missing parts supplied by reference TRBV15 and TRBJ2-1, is DAMVIQNPRYQVTQFGKPVTLSCSQTLNHNVMYWYQQKSSQAPKLLFHYYDKDFNNEADTPDNFQSRRPNTSFCFLDIRSPGLGDTAMYLCATSRSPSSGGRGEQFFGPGTRLTVL.

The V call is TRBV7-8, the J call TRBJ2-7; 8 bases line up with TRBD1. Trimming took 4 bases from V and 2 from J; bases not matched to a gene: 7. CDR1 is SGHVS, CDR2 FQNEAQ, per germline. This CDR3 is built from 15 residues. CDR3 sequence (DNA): TGTGCCAGCAGCTACGGGGACAGGCCGACCTACGAGCAGTACTTC. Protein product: CASSYGDRPTYEQYF.

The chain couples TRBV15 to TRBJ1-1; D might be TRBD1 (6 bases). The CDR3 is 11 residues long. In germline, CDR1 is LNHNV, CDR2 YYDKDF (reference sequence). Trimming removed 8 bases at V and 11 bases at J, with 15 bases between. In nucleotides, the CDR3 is TGTGCCACCCGAAGACGGACAGACGCTTTCTTT. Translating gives CATRRRTDAFF.

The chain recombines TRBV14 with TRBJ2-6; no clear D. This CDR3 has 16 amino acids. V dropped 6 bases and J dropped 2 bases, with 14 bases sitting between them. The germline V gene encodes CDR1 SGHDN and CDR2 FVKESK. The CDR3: CASSHPGWTGANVLTF. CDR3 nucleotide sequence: TGTGCCAGCAGTCACCCCGGGTGGACTGGGGCCAACGTCCTGACTTTC.

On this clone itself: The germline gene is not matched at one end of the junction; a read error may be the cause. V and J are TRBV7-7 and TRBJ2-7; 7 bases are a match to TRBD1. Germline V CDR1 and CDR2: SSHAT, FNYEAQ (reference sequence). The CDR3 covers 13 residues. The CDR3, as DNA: TGTGCTAGCAGCTTCGACAGGGAACACGAGCAGTACTTC. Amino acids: CASSFDREHEQYF.

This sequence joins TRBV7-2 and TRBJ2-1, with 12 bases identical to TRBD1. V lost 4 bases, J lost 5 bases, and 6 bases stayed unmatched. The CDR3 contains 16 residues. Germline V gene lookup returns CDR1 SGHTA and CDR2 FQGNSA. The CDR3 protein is CASSYPGQGANNEQFF. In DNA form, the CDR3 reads TGTGCCAGCAGCTACCCGGGACAGGGGGCCAACAATGAGCAGTTCTTC.

The chain's CDR3 is CASSLDGGAHQPQHF. For the CDR3, the DNA is TGCGCCAGCAGCCTAGACGGGGGGGCTCATCAGCCCCAGCATTTT. V gene TRBV5-1 combines with J gene TRBJ1-5, with D perhaps matching TRBD1 (6 bases). The CDR3 covers 15 residues. V dropped 4 bases and J dropped 5 bases, with 16 bases sitting between them. Germline assignment: CDR1 SGHRS and CDR2 YFSETQ.

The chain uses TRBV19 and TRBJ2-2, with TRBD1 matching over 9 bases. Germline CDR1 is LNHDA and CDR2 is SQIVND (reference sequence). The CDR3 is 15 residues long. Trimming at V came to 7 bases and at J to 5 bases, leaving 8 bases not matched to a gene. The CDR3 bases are TGTGCCAGTACCCCAGGGACAGGGCGAACCGGGGAGCTGTTTTTT. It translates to CASTPGTGRTGELFF.

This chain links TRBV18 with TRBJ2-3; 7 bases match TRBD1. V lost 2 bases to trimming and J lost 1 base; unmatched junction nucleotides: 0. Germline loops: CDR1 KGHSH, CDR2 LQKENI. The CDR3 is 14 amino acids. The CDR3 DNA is TGTGCCAGCTCACCAGGGACAGGCACAGATACGCAGTATTTT. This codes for CASSPGTGTDTQYF.

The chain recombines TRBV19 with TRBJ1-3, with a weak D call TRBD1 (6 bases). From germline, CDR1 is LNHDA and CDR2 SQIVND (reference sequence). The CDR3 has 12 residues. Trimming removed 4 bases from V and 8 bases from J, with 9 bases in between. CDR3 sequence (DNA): TGTGCCAGTAGTAAACAGGGTGACACCATATATTTT. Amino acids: CASSKQGDTIYF.

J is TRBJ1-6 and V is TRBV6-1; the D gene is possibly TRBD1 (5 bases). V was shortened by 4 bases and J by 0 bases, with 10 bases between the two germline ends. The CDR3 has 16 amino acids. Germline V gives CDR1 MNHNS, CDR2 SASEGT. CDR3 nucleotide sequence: TGTGCCAGCAGTGCACAGGCCAGCTCCTATAATTCACCCCTCCACTTT. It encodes CASSAQASSYNSPLHF.

The CDR3 DNA reads as TGTGCCAGCAGTCCGGGGGGCAGCCGGGGGGATACGCAGTATTTT. This translates into CASSPGGSRGDTQYF. This chain connects TRBV6-5 to TRBJ2-3; tentative D call: TRBD2 (7 bases). In germline, CDR1 is MNHEY, CDR2 SVGAGI. The CDR3 is made up of 15 amino acids. V dropped 5 bases and J dropped 6 bases, with 18 bases sitting between them.

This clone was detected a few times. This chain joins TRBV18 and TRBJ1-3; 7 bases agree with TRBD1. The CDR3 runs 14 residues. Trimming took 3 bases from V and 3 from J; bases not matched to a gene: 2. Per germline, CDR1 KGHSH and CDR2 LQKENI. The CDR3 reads CASSPTGDGNTIYF. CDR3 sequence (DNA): TGTGCCAGCTCACCTACAGGGGATGGAAACACCATATATTTT.

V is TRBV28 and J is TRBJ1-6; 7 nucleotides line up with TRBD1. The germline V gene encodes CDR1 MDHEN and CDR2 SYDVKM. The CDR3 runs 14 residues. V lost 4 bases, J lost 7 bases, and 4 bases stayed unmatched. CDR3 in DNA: TGTGCCAGCAGTTCCGGGACAGCGAATTCACCCCTCCACTTT. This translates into CASSSGTANSPLHF.

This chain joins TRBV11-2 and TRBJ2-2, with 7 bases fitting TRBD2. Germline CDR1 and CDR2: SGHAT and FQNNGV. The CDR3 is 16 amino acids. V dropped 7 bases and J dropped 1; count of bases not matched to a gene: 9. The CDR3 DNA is TGTGCCAGCACCCCTGGGGAGCGGGGGAACACCGGGGAGCTGTTTTTT. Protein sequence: CASTPGERGNTGELFF.

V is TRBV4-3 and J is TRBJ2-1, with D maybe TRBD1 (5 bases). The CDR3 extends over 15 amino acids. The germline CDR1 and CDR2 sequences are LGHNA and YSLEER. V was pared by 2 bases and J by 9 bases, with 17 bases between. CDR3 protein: CASSQTSWGESEQFF. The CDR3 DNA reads TGCGCCAGCAGCCAAACCTCGTGGGGCGAGAGTGAGCAGTTCTTC.

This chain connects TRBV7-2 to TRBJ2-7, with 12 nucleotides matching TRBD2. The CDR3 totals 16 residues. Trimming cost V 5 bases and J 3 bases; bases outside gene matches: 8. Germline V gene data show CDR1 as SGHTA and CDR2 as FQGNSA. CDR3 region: CASSASGGAVGYEQYF. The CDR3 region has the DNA TGTGCCAGCAGCGCTAGCGGGGGGGCCGTTGGCTACGAGCAGTACTTC. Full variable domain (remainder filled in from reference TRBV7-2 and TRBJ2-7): GAGVSQSPSNKVTEKGKDVELRCDPISGHTALYWYRQSLGQGLEFLIYFQGNSAPDKSGLPSDRFSAERTGGSVSTLTIQRTQQEDSAVYLCASSASGGAVGYEQYFGPGTRLTVT.

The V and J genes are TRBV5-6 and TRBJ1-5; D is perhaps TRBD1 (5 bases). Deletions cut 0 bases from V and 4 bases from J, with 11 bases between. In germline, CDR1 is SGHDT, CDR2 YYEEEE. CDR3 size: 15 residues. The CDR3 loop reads CASSLGGRVNQPQHF. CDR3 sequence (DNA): TGTGCCAGCAGCTTGGGGGGCAGGGTGAATCAGCCCCAGCATTTT.